This entry concerns a single T cell receptor (beta chain). Authors' processing steps: It was from reference gene primer amplification that nucleated cell counts were estimated. The method was immunoSEQ multiplex PCR; TCRdb's version includes in-frame clones alone and lacks a portion of them. V and J calls plus clone size are reproduced from that table; the DNA served to infer D and trimming. This table holds about 380,000 clones, approximately 90% found once. Adults between about 18 and 95 years of age took part from under 25 US areas. Donors in Cohort 3 counted as recovered after two negative PCRs, clearance, or symptom resolution. This record belongs to a study of blood T cell repertoires in COVID-19. Study-level information: T cells, B-cell-depleted T cells, or PBMCs supplied cDNA or gDNA.

The sequenced sample was PBMCs or T cells enriched from blood (not recorded which). This clonotype originated in a woman aged 18-29 years who had recovered from COVID-19.

The CDR3 nucleotides are TGTGCCAGTAAAATTCGACTGCACCTCCCTGAAGCTTTCTTT. Residues: CASKIRLHLPEAFF. The rearrangement links TRBV19 to TRBJ1-1; unclear D gene. V lost 7 bases to trimming and J lost 6 bases, with 18 bases between them. Germline lookup yields CDR1 LNHDA and CDR2 SQIVND (reference sequence). This CDR3 has 14 amino acids.